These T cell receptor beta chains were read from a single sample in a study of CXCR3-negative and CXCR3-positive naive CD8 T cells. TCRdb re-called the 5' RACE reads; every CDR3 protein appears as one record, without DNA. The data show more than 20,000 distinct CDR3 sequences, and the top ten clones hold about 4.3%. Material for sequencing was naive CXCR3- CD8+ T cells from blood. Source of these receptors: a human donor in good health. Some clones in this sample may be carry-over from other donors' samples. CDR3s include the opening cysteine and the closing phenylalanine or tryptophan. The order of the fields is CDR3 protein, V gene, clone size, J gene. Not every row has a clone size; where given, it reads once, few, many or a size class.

CDR3: CASKSGNNEQFF
V: TRBV6-6
size: .
J: TRBJ2-1

CDR3: CSVESGRYNYGYTF
V: TRBV29-1
size: .
J: TRBJ1-2

CDR3: CASSEKGLSETQYF
V: TRBV25-1
size: .
J: TRBJ2-5

CDR3: CASSLGGGAGSYEQYF
V: TRBV7-6
size: .
J: TRBJ2-7

CDR3: CASSQGLPNTGELFF
V: TRBV4-3
size: .
J: TRBJ2-2

CDR3: CASSPAETQYF
V: TRBV18
size: .
J: TRBJ2-5

CDR3: CSVEDSYEQYF
V: TRBV29-1
size: .
J: TRBJ2-7

CDR3: CSVDGGPGGEYQETQYF
V: TRBV29-1
size: .
J: TRBJ2-5

CDR3: CSVVLRAAGAGELFF
V: TRBV29-1
size: .
J: TRBJ2-2

CDR3: CASSFLSDRSNYGYTF
V: TRBV7-9
size: .
J: TRBJ1-2

CDR3: CASSYESGQNYEQYF
V: TRBV6-6
size: .
J: TRBJ2-7

CDR3: CSARETGSLVEKLFF
V: TRBV20-1
size: .
J: TRBJ1-4

CDR3: CSASDLRGAETQYF
V: TRBV20-1
size: .
J: TRBJ2-5

CDR3: CASSSGQGAGGELFF
V: TRBV6-6
size: medium-sized
J: TRBJ2-2

CDR3: CSVEWQGDYGYTF
V: TRBV29-1
size: .
J: TRBJ1-2

CDR3: CASSAGQYNEQFF
V: TRBV2
size: .
J: TRBJ2-1

CDR3: CSARAGGRENTEAFF
V: TRBV20-1
size: .
J: TRBJ1-1

CDR3: CASSQVPFSGGSTDTQYF
V: TRBV4-2
size: .
J: TRBJ2-3

CDR3: CASSLDIAGAGQSEQFF
V: TRBV11-3
size: medium-sized
J: TRBJ2-1

CDR3: CASSDSGGFTSPLHF
V: TRBV25-1
size: .
J: TRBJ1-6

CDR3: CASSQDLAAGDVALHF
V: TRBV4-2
size: .
J: TRBJ1-6

CDR3: CATMNKQGYTGELFF
V: TRBV6-1
size: .
J: TRBJ2-2

CDR3: CASSSAGTQYF
V: TRBV7-9
size: .
J: TRBJ2-5

CDR3: CAIKDRPYNEQFF
V: TRBV15
size: .
J: TRBJ2-1

CDR3: CAISDLQGASDEQYF
V: TRBV10-3
size: .
J: TRBJ2-7

CDR3: CSVCKGTYNEQFF
V: TRBV29-1
size: .
J: TRBJ2-1

CDR3: CASSPAVQETQYF
V: TRBV9
size: .
J: TRBJ2-5

CDR3: CSVWVSSDYGYTF
V: TRBV29-1
size: .
J: TRBJ1-2

CDR3: CASSNSLYRDRGYYEQYF
V: TRBV7-9
size: .
J: TRBJ2-7

CDR3: CASSAGTLNNEQFF
V: TRBV6-5
size: .
J: TRBJ2-1

CDR3: CSVTRNTEAFF
V: TRBV29-1
size: .
J: TRBJ1-1

CDR3: CSVPTSGGALDEQFF
V: TRBV29-1
size: .
J: TRBJ2-1

CDR3: CASSRLGGISSYNEQFF
V: TRBV14
size: .
J: TRBJ2-1

CDR3: CASSYPPEPRSTGPDGQYF
V: TRBV6-2/TRBV6-3
size: .
J: TRBJ2-5

CDR3: CSVDRDRGLSEAFF
V: TRBV29-1
size: .
J: TRBJ1-1

CDR3: CASRTSGDFQETQYF
V: TRBV2
size: .
J: TRBJ2-5

CDR3: CASSIGQTYEQYF
V: TRBV7-2
size: .
J: TRBJ2-7

CDR3: CSVEGVSGEQFF
V: TRBV29-1
size: .
J: TRBJ2-1

CDR3: CASSQDQTLYNEQFF
V: TRBV4-3
size: .
J: TRBJ2-1

CDR3: CASSPTPGGFSTEAFF
V: TRBV7-6
size: .
J: TRBJ1-1

CDR3: CASSFGYEQYF
V: TRBV27
size: .
J: TRBJ2-7

CDR3: CASSYPGLVSSTDTQYF
V: TRBV6-2/TRBV6-3
size: .
J: TRBJ2-3

CDR3: CASSYGTSGDNEQFF
V: TRBV6-2/TRBV6-3
size: .
J: TRBJ2-1

CDR3: CASSFLGIGTGIYEQYF
V: TRBV28
size: .
J: TRBJ2-7

CDR3: CASSLVGEGLAKNIQYF
V: TRBV7-2
size: .
J: TRBJ2-4

CDR3: CASSTGVTSGKETQYF
V: TRBV2
size: .
J: TRBJ2-5

CDR3: CASSPGPEYNEQFF
V: TRBV7-6
size: .
J: TRBJ2-1

CDR3: CASSLGGGVYGYTF
V: TRBV19
size: .
J: TRBJ1-2